Below, 9 T cell receptor beta chains from the same sample are listed, as sequenced in a study of cytomegalovirus exposure and HLA in healthy donors. This PCR relied on a set of 60 Vbeta primers and 13 Jbeta primers. Only in-frame clones appear in the TCRdb table, and some are missing; sequencing was by immunoSEQ multiplex PCR. The sample has 100,000 to 150,000 clones, more than 15% seen once; the top ten hold 2.9%. Source material: PBMCs. These receptors all come from a female donor in good health and CMV-seropositive.

A few counts support this clone. The chain recombines TRBV28 with TRBJ2-1; TRBD1 agrees at 9 bases. CDR1 and CDR2 (germline): MDHEN, SYDVKM. There are 19 residues in the CDR3. J gave up 4 bases and V 6 bases, and 19 bases lay outside the gene matches. For the CDR3, the DNA is TGTGCCAGCAGCCTTACCGGGACAGGGTCGAGCGGGTGGTACAATGAGCAGTTCTTC. It yields the protein CASSLTGTGSSGWYNEQFF.

This clone was picked up a small number of times. V gene TRBV5-1 combines with J gene TRBJ2-1, with TRBD2 identical over 16 bases. CDR1 SGHRS and CDR2 YFSETQ come from the germline V gene. This CDR3 has 14 amino acids. Trimming cost V 4 bases and J 11 bases; bases outside gene matches: 3. The CDR3: CASSQGLAGGQQFF. The CDR3 DNA is TGCGCCAGCAGCCAGGGACTAGCGGGGGGGCAGCAGTTCTTC.

In this sample, this clone turned up a few times. The CDR3 reads CASSNTGEETQYF. CDR3 nucleotides: TGTGCCAGCAGTAACACAGGGGAAGAGACCCAGTACTTC. V is TRBV6-1 and J is TRBJ2-5, with TRBD1 identical over 7 bases. CDR3 length: 13 residues. The trim removed 5 bases at V and 3 bases at J, leaving 3 bases unmatched. The germline gives CDR1 MNHNS, CDR2 SASEGT.

This clone has a handful of counts. This chain uses TRBV28 with TRBJ1-2; D gene ambiguous. The CDR3 is 11 residues long. V was pared by 3 bases and J by 4 bases, with 3 bases between. Germline V gene lookup returns CDR1 MDHEN and CDR2 SYDVKM. CDR3 DNA: TGTGCCAGCAGTTTCGTCTATGGCTACACCTTC. It codes for CASSFVYGYTF.

This sequence joins TRBV30 and TRBJ1-1; D perhaps matches TRBD1 (5 bases). The V end was cut by 0 bases, the J end by 3 bases, with 11 bases between. The CDR3 is 14 amino acids. The V gene's germline CDR1 is GTSNPN and CDR2 SVGIG (reference sequence). CDR3 in DNA: TGTGCCTGGAGTGTAATTTGGGGGGACACTGAAGCTTTCTTT. Its protein is CAWSVIWGDTEAFF.

This clone showed up just a few times. The V and J genes are TRBV20-1 and TRBJ2-5; the D gene is possibly TRBD1 (5 bases). Trimming took off 2 bases at V and 7 bases at J, with 8 bases between the two ends. Per germline, CDR1 DFQATT and CDR2 SNEGSKA (reference sequence). This CDR3 is 11 amino acids long. The CDR3 sequence: CSARIQGTQYF. Here the CDR3 DNA reads TGCAGTGCTAGAATCCAGGGGACCCAGTACTTC.

This chain links TRBV27 with TRBJ2-7; D ambiguous. The V gene's germline CDR1 is MNHEY and CDR2 SMNVEV (reference sequence). V shed 8 bases and J shed 4 bases, with 3 bases lying between them. This CDR3 is 9 amino acids long. The CDR3 reads CASLYEQYF. The CDR3 DNA reads as TGTGCCAGCCTATACGAGCAGTACTTC.

This chain uses TRBV9 with TRBJ2-2; 8 bases map to TRBD2. The CDR3 consists of 17 residues. CDR1 is SGDLS, CDR2 YYNGEE, per germline. V shed 4 bases, J shed 0 bases, and the junction held 8 bases outside the gene matches. The CDR3 is CASSTSGVYANTGELFF. CDR3 sequence (DNA): TGTGCCAGCAGCACTAGCGGTGTGTACGCGAACACCGGGGAGCTGTTTTTT.

The chain uses TRBV5-1 and TRBJ2-2, with TRBD1 matching 8 bases. The CDR3 runs 15 residues. Germline V gene lookup returns CDR1 SGHRS and CDR2 YFSETQ. J was trimmed by 1 base and V by 3 bases; bases with no gene match: 2. CDR3 sequence reads: CASSWGTGNTGELFF. In nucleotides, the CDR3 is TGCGCCAGCAGCTGGGGGACAGGGAACACCGGGGAGCTGTTTTTT.